A single sample gave rise to the 31 T cell receptor beta chains below, sequenced in a study of graft-versus-host responses after intestinal transplantation. Sequencing used immunoSEQ multiplex PCR; TCRdb keeps in-frame clones, though not all of them. Of approximately 86,000 clones listed, around 92% were seen once; the top ten hold about 0.4%. Antigens of these TCRs are unknown. Sequences were derived from unstimulated CD8+ T cells sorted from spleen or lymph node cells, sampled before transplant. These receptors originate from a human donor who was the organ donor for an intestinal transplant.

The V and J genes are TRBV4-2 and TRBJ1-6, with 9 bases aligning to TRBD1. V lost 6 bases, J lost 5 bases, and 8 bases stayed unmatched. This CDR3 contains 16 residues. Germline V CDR1 and CDR2: LGHNA, YNFKEQ. In DNA, the CDR3 is TGTGCCAGCAGAGCCGGGACAGGGTTGAATAATTCACCCCTCCACTTT. This gives the protein CASRAGTGLNNSPLHF.

The chain employs TRBV5-6 and TRBJ2-4; D not certain. CDR1 is SGHDT, CDR2 YYEEEE, per germline. The CDR3 runs to 12 residues. Trimming took off 3 bases at V and 5 bases at J, with 6 bases between the two ends. The DNA of the CDR3 is TGTGCCAGCAGCTCCCTAGAAAACATTCAGTACTTC. Translation: CASSSLENIQYF.

This rearrangement joins TRBV7-2 to TRBJ1-1, with TRBD1 as a possible D gene (6 bases). This CDR3 is built from 16 residues. V dropped 2 bases and J dropped 5 bases, with 18 bases sitting between them. Germline V lookup: CDR1 SGHTA, CDR2 FQGNSA. Here the CDR3 DNA reads TGTGCCAGCAGCTTATTGGTGTCGGGGGGGCTGACTGAAGCTTTCTTT. Translation: CASSLLVSGGLTEAFF.

The chain has TRBV2 and TRBJ2-7; 9 bases align to TRBD1. The V and J ends lost 3 bases and 4 bases, in that order; junction bases with no gene match: 4. CDR3 length equals 14 residues. In germline, CDR1 is SNHLY, CDR2 FYNNEI. CDR3 DNA sequence: TGTGCCAGCAGTGATGAGGACAGGGGTTACGAGCAGTACTTC. Residues: CASSDEDRGYEQYF.

The J gene is TRBJ2-2, the V gene TRBV4-3; no firm D call. V was trimmed by 1 base and J by 4 bases, leaving 10 bases between them. CDR3 size: 15 residues. CDR1 and CDR2 from the germline V gene are LGHNA and YSLEER. CDR3: CASSQVPGGTGELFF. As DNA, the CDR3 is TGCGCCAGCAGCCAAGTTCCCGGCGGCACCGGGGAGCTGTTTTTT.

This rearrangement joins TRBV7-9 to TRBJ1-2, with D possibly TRBD1 on 5 matching bases. The CDR3 runs 11 residues. The V end was cut by 4 bases, the J end by 10 bases, with 10 bases between. Germline CDR1 and CDR2: SEHNR and FQNEAQ (reference sequence). The CDR3 nucleotides read TGTGCCAGCAGCTCCCAGGGATTCTACACCTTC. Translated, it gives CASSSQGFYTF.

The chain couples TRBV7-3 to TRBJ2-3, with D perhaps TRBD1 (6 bases). V shed 3 bases and J shed 0 bases, with 13 bases lying between them. CDR1 and CDR2 from the germline V gene are SGHTA and FQGTGA. CDR3 length equals 16 residues. This chain's CDR3 is CASSLLPGQSTDTQYF. The CDR3 DNA follows: TGTGCCAGCAGCTTGCTCCCGGGACAAAGCACAGATACGCAGTATTTT.

This chain uses TRBV5-4 with TRBJ1-4, with D possibly matching TRBD1 (6 bases). Germline assignment: CDR1 SGHNT and CDR2 YYREEE (reference sequence). V was shortened by 4 bases and J by 6 bases, with 16 bases between the two germline ends. The CDR3 has 15 amino acids. CDR3 in amino acids: CASSREGVRDEKLFF. Written as DNA, the CDR3 is TGTGCCAGCAGCCGTGAGGGGGTTAGGGATGAAAAACTGTTTTTT.

V gene TRBV10-3 combines with J gene TRBJ2-5, with D maybe TRBD2 (6 bases). V dropped 9 bases and J dropped 11 bases, with 22 bases sitting between them. Per the germline V gene, CDR1 is ENHRY and CDR2 is SYGVKD. This CDR3 contains 13 residues. The CDR3 loop reads CAMSRVSRGEQYF. The CDR3 nucleotides are TGTGCCATGAGCAGGGTCTCTCGCGGGGAGCAGTACTTC.

The gene calls are TRBV5-6 and TRBJ2-7; TRBD1 might be the D (6 bases). Trimming shortened V by 4 bases and J by 3 bases, and 11 bases separated the two germline ends. The CDR3 is made up of 13 amino acids. Germline V CDR1 and CDR2: SGHDT, YYEEEE. Written as DNA, the CDR3 is TGTGCCAGCAGCGGACGGGGACACTACGAGCAGTACTTC. It is translated as CASSGRGHYEQYF.

J is TRBJ2-7 and V is TRBV5-6; 7 bases map to TRBD1. The trim removed 0 bases at V and 11 bases at J, leaving 11 bases unmatched. CDR3 length equals 14 residues. Germline CDR1 is SGHDT and CDR2 is YYEEEE. In DNA, the CDR3 is TGTGCCAGCAGCTTGGCGATTCGTAGGGGGCCGGAGTACTTC. It encodes CASSLAIRRGPEYF.

The V and J genes are TRBV9 and TRBJ2-1; TRBD2 matches at 8 bases. Losses at the gene ends were 0 bases for V and 6 bases for J; bases not matched to a gene: 5. This CDR3 comprises 15 residues. From germline, CDR1 is SGDLS and CDR2 YYNGEE. The CDR3 DNA follows: TGTGCCAGCAGCGTAGCTAAGCGGGGGACCAATGAGCAGTTCTTC. Residues: CASSVAKRGTNEQFF.

The gene calls are TRBV27 and TRBJ2-7; 9 positions agree with TRBD2. The CDR3 length is 15 residues. Germline V CDR1 and CDR2: MNHEY, SMNVEV (reference sequence). The V gene end was trimmed by 6 bases and the J gene end by 1 base; junction bases not matched to a gene: 7. CDR3 in amino acids: CASRLSGGPSYEQYF. CDR3 DNA sequence: TGTGCCAGCAGACTGAGCGGGGGGCCGTCCTACGAGCAGTACTTC.

The V gene is TRBV27, the J gene TRBJ2-3; 9 bases line up with TRBD2. The V segment lost 5 bases and the J segment 2 bases; nucleotides outside the gene matches: 5. Germline V gene sequence: CDR1 MNHEY, CDR2 SMNVEV (reference sequence). The CDR3 is 15 residues long. The CDR3 DNA reads as TGTGCCAGCAGTCCGAGCGGGGGGCTCACAGATACGCAGTATTTT. This gives the protein CASSPSGGLTDTQYF.

V and J are TRBV2 and TRBJ2-5; possible D gene TRBD1, 6 bases. V gave up 4 bases and J gave up 0 bases, with 15 bases separating them. The CDR3 is 16 residues long. CDR1 is SNHLY, CDR2 FYNNEI, per germline. The CDR3: CASSGWQGKYQETQYF. CDR3 in DNA: TGTGCCAGCAGTGGTTGGCAGGGGAAGTACCAAGAGACCCAGTACTTC.

The V and J genes are TRBV9 and TRBJ1-3; D gene uncertain. This CDR3 has 14 residues. CDR1 is SGDLS and CDR2 is YYNGEE in the germline V gene. The V end was cut by 3 bases, the J end by 1 base, with 8 bases between. CDR3 nucleotide sequence: TGTGCCAGCAGCGCCGACTTATCTGGAAACACCATATATTTT. This encodes CASSADLSGNTIYF.

The gene calls are TRBV5-6 and TRBJ2-3, with a possible D match to TRBD2 (6 bases). The CDR3 runs 17 residues. Germline V gene lookup returns CDR1 SGHDT and CDR2 YYEEEE. V lost 0 bases, J lost 1 base, and 15 bases lay in between. In nucleotides, the CDR3 is TGTGCCAGCAGCTTGGTATGGCCTAGGAGGGGCACAGATACGCAGTATTTT. Its protein product is CASSLVWPRRGTDTQYF.

The chain recombines TRBV27 with TRBJ1-6, with D possibly TRBD1 on 5 matching bases. V was pared by 7 bases and J by 9 bases, with 16 bases between. From germline, CDR1 is MNHEY and CDR2 SMNVEV (reference sequence). The CDR3 totals 14 residues. CDR3 amino acids: CASTPQGDGSPLHF. CDR3 sequence (DNA): TGTGCCAGCACCCCCCAGGGTGATGGTTCACCCCTCCACTTT.

This sequence joins TRBV9 and TRBJ1-2, with D hard to call. Germline assignment: CDR1 SGDLS and CDR2 YYNGEE. The CDR3 runs to 15 residues. The V end was cut by 0 bases, the J end by 4 bases, with 13 bases between. This CDR3 reads CASSVGDLEGYGYTF. The CDR3 DNA follows: TGTGCCAGCAGCGTAGGAGACCTCGAGGGCTATGGCTACACCTTC.

This rearrangement joins TRBV19 to TRBJ1-1; D is undetermined. The CDR3 is 11 amino acids. The V gene lost 10 bases and the J gene lost 2 bases, with 8 bases spanning the gap. The germline gives CDR1 LNHDA, CDR2 SQIVND (reference sequence). CDR3 in DNA: TGTGCCACTGGGCCTAACACTGAAGCTTTCTTT. It encodes CATGPNTEAFF.

The chain employs TRBV6-1 and TRBJ1-1; TRBD1 aligns across 9 bases. Germline V gene lookup returns CDR1 MNHNS and CDR2 SASEGT. The V gene end was trimmed by 5 bases and the J gene end by 6 bases; junction bases not matched to a gene: 10. This CDR3 region has 15 residues. The CDR3 sequence is CASSPQGAQIAEAFF. Written as DNA, the CDR3 is TGTGCCAGCAGTCCACAGGGGGCGCAGATCGCTGAAGCTTTCTTT.

The rearrangement uses TRBV7-9 and TRBJ1-2, with D perhaps matching TRBD1 (5 bases). The CDR3 spans 12 residues. Germline CDR1 and CDR2: SEHNR and FQNEAQ (reference sequence). The V and J ends lost 5 bases and 6 bases respectively, with 10 bases between them. CDR3 sequence reads: CASSLTQDGYTF. DNA of the CDR3: TGTGCCAGCAGCCTGACACAGGATGGCTACACCTTC.

This clone was observed once. Here the CDR3 reads CASSPGTSSQETQYF. CDR3 sequence (DNA): TGCGCCAGCAGCCCGGGGACTAGCTCCCAAGAGACCCAGTACTTC. V is TRBV5-1 and J is TRBJ2-5, with TRBD2 matching over 9 bases. Germline V gene lookup returns CDR1 SGHRS and CDR2 YFSETQ. With 4 bases clipped from V and 1 base from J, the junction kept 5 bases outside the gene matches. This CDR3 region has 15 residues. The whole variable domain, filled in from reference TRBV5-1 and TRBJ2-5, reads KAGVTQTPRYLIKTRGQQVTLSCSPISGHRSVSWYQQTPGQGLQFLFEYFSETQRNKGNFPGRFSGRQFSNSRSEMNVSTLELGDSALYLCASSPGTSSQETQYFGPGTRLLVL.

This clone has only one observation. V gene TRBV4-3 combines with J gene TRBJ2-1; TRBD2 might be the D (5 bases). Trimming took 1 base from V and 4 from J, leaving 5 bases between them. The CDR3 covers 13 residues. Germline V gene lookup returns CDR1 LGHNA and CDR2 YSLEER. CDR3 in DNA: TGCGCCAGCAGCCAAGGGACTTACAATGAGCAGTTCTTC. This encodes CASSQGTYNEQFF.

The chain is built from TRBV5-4 and TRBJ1-5; D is possibly TRBD1 (6 bases). Trimming removed 4 bases at V and 4 bases at J, with 18 bases between. Germline lookup yields CDR1 SGHNT and CDR2 YYREEE (reference sequence). The CDR3 is 16 residues long. CDR3 in amino acids: CASSLQQDSRNQPQHF. The CDR3 DNA sequence: TGTGCCAGCAGCCTCCAGCAGGACAGTCGGAATCAGCCCCAGCATTTT.

The chain links TRBV6-1 to TRBJ1-3, with no clear D. The V end was cut by 0 bases, the J end by 2 bases, with 8 bases between. Germline values: CDR1 MNHNS, CDR2 SASEGT. CDR3 length equals 15 residues. CDR3 nucleotides: TGTGCCAGCAGTGAAGCAGACTCAACTGGAAACACCATATATTTT. It yields the protein CASSEADSTGNTIYF.

The chain combines TRBV7-6 with TRBJ2-3, with a possible D match to TRBD1 (6 bases). This CDR3 is built from 14 residues. Germline CDR1 SGHVS, CDR2 FNYEAQ. V lost 3 bases to trimming and J lost 5 bases, with 12 bases between them. For the CDR3, the DNA is TGTGCCAGCAGCTTGGGGGCCGAACGAGATACGCAGTATTTT. Amino acids: CASSLGAERDTQYF. The variable domain in full, with the rest retrieved from reference TRBV7-6 and TRBJ2-3, is GAGVSQSPRYKVTKRGQDVALRCDPISGHVSLYWYRQALGQGPEFLTYFNYEAQQDKSGLPNDRFSAERPEGSISTLTIQRTEQRDSAMYRCASSLGAERDTQYFGPGTRLTVL.

This chain links TRBV5-4 with TRBJ2-3, with 12 bases identical to TRBD2. Germline V lookup: CDR1 SGHNT, CDR2 YYREEE (reference sequence). Losses at the gene ends were 3 bases for V and 8 bases for J; bases not matched to a gene: 10. The CDR3 loop spans 16 amino acids. This chain's CDR3 is CASSSGLAGRLTTQYF. In DNA form, the CDR3 reads TGTGCCAGCAGCTCTGGACTAGCGGGGAGATTGACTACGCAGTATTTT.

The chain links TRBV15 to TRBJ2-6; 9 bases agree with TRBD2. Germline lookup yields CDR1 LNHNV and CDR2 YYDKDF (reference sequence). V lost 5 bases and J lost 0; bases outside the gene matches: 5. The CDR3 is 17 amino acids. CDR3 amino acids: CATSGGLASSGANVLTF. The CDR3 nucleotides read TGTGCCACCAGCGGGGGACTAGCTAGCTCTGGGGCCAACGTCCTGACTTTC.

This sequence joins TRBV29-1 and TRBJ1-1; D is perhaps TRBD1 (6 bases). The CDR3 covers 13 residues. Trimming shortened V by 6 bases and J by 4 bases, and 15 bases separated the two germline ends. Germline assignment: CDR1 SQVTM and CDR2 ANQGSEA. CDR3 amino acids: CSVEQGKVTEAFF. CDR3 DNA sequence: TGCAGCGTGGAACAGGGAAAGGTCACTGAAGCTTTCTTT. The full variable domain, rest sourced from reference TRBV29-1 and TRBJ1-1, is SAVISQKPSRDICQRGTSLTIQCQVDSQVTMMFWYRQQPGQSLTLIATANQGSEATYESGFVIDKFPISRPNLTFSTLTVSNMSPEDSSIYLCSVEQGKVTEAFFGQGTRLTVV.

V is TRBV4-3 and J is TRBJ2-1, with D possibly TRBD2 on 6 matching bases. The CDR3 runs to 17 residues. The germline V gene encodes CDR1 LGHNA and CDR2 YSLEER. Trimming removed 6 bases from V and 3 bases from J, with 21 bases in between. The CDR3 here is CASRSKWVGGIYNEQFF. The CDR3 DNA sequence: TGCGCCAGCAGGAGTAAGTGGGTGGGGGGAATCTACAATGAGCAGTTCTTC.